Sequencing of this T cell receptor beta chain was carried out in a study of T cell changes during pregnancy in multiple sclerosis. Germline lookup yields CDR1 MDHEN and CDR2 SYDVKM. V was shortened by 5 bases and J by 0 bases, with 23 bases between the two germline ends. CDR3 size: 19 residues. TCRdb's table, derived via immunoSEQ multiplex PCR, lists solely in-frame clones and lacks some. This table has about 75,000 clones, about 93% appearing once. The sample in question was CD4+ T cells from peripheral blood mononuclear cells, obtained after pregnancy. The TCR sequence derives from a female donor with multiple sclerosis, enrolled in a pregnancy study. This chain joins TRBV28 and TRBJ1-5; D is undetermined. DNA for the CDR3: TGTGCCAGCAGTCCCCCCGGAGGTCCGGGAGTTTATAGCAATCAGCCCCAGCATTTT. Translating it yields CASSPPGGPGVYSNQPQHF.